The T cell receptor (beta chain) under discussion was sequenced for a study of blood T cell repertoires in COVID-19. The repertoire was sequenced with immunoSEQ multiplex PCR; TCRdb's copy has only in-frame clones and lacks some. The sample holds about 390,000 clones, 80% to 90% seen once. The CDR3 is 15 residues long. Per the germline V gene, CDR1 is SGHTA and CDR2 is FQGNSA. V was cut by 3 bases and J by 3 bases, with 11 bases left in between. The sequenced sample was PBMCs or T cells enriched from blood (not recorded which). The rearrangement uses TRBV7-2 and TRBJ2-2; D unclear. The clonotype comes from a woman in her forties or fifties who had recovered from COVID-19. CDR3 nucleotides: TGTGCCAGCAGCTTGTATCTCCGGGACACCGGGGAGCTGTTTTTT. Translating it yields CASSLYLRDTGELFF.